This T cell receptor (beta chain) was sequenced in a study of blood T cells in healthy people across ages. Using a J-beta primer mix together with a sample-barcoded 5' primer, a second PCR was run for roughly 6 to 12 cycles. Each CDR3 protein is one row after TCRdb ran MiXCR on the 5' RACE reads. The data contain some 1.5 million distinct CDR3 sequences, about 28% of them singletons. This CDR3 contains 14 residues. V lost 6 bases to trimming and J lost 2 bases; unmatched junction nucleotides: 7. The germline gives CDR1 DFQATT, CDR2 SNEGSKA (reference sequence). This clonotype occurred many times. This receptor was taken from a woman younger than 45 in good health. This chain connects TRBV20-1 to TRBJ2-3, with 8 bases identical to TRBD1. The sequencing input was blood. The CDR3 DNA sequence: TGCAGTGCCCAACAGGGGGAAATCACAGATACGCAGTATTTT. Its translation: CSAQQGEITDTQYF.